Presented here are 12 T cell receptor beta chains from one specimen sequenced in a study of blood T cell repertoires in COVID-19. Assay: immunoSEQ multiplex PCR; the TCRdb copy retains only in-frame clones and omits some. The sample includes 250,000 to 350,000 clones, 65% to 85% of them seen just once. The sequencing sample was made of peripheral blood. These receptors were obtained from a person aged 70 to 85 with COVID-19, enrolled during active disease.

This clone was detected only once. The CDR3 sequence: CASSLATGGGQPQHF. In DNA form, the CDR3 reads TGTGCCAGCAGCCTCGCTACAGGGGGGGGTCAGCCCCAGCATTTT. The genes are TRBV7-2 and TRBJ1-5, with TRBD1 matching over 8 bases. The CDR3 loop spans 15 amino acids. Per the germline V gene, CDR1 is SGHTA and CDR2 is FQGNSA. J was trimmed by 6 bases and V by 5 bases; bases with no gene match: 9.

The CDR3 here is CASSFSGRLSYNEQFF. Written as DNA, the CDR3 is TGTGCCAGCAGCTTCAGCGGGAGGTTGTCCTACAATGAGCAGTTCTTC. V is TRBV7-6 and J is TRBJ2-1; 9 nucleotides agree with TRBD2. Germline V CDR1 and CDR2: SGHVS, FNYEAQ. The trim removed 3 bases at V and 1 base at J, leaving 4 bases unmatched. The CDR3 runs to 16 residues.

J is TRBJ2-4 and V is TRBV25-1, with 8 bases aligning to TRBD1. V shed 5 bases and J 1 base; nucleotides not matched to a gene: 7. Germline V gives CDR1 MGHDK, CDR2 SYGVNS. The CDR3 length is 16 residues. The CDR3 loop is CASSLQGAGAKNIQYF. CDR3 nucleotides: TGTGCCAGCAGTTTGCAGGGGGCGGGGGCCAAAAACATTCAGTACTTC. The variable domain in full, completed from reference TRBV25-1 and TRBJ2-4, reads EADIYQTPRYLVIGTGKKITLECSQTMGHDKMYWYQQDPGMELHLIHYSYGVNSTEKGDLSSESTVSRIRTEHFPLTLESARPSHTSQYLCASSLQGAGAKNIQYFGAGTRLSVL.

The J gene is TRBJ1-4, the V gene TRBV3-1 (or the pseudogene TRBV3-2), with D hard to call. The V gene lost 4 bases and the J gene lost 8 bases, with 14 bases spanning the gap. This CDR3 is built from 14 residues. Germline V CDR1 and CDR2: LGHDT, YNNKEL (reference sequence). CDR3 sequence (DNA): TGTGCCAGCAGCCCTCCTGGGGAGGGAGAAAAACTGTTTTTT. Amino acid sequence: CASSPPGEGEKLFF.

This rearrangement joins TRBV30 to TRBJ2-2; 13 bases match TRBD2. The CDR3 is made up of 16 amino acids. Trimming cost V 5 bases and J 6 bases; bases outside gene matches: 9. CDR1 is GTSNPN, CDR2 SVGIG, per germline (reference sequence). The DNA of the CDR3 is TGTGCCTGGGGGCTCACTAGCGGGAGGGCCCCCGGGGAGCTGTTTTTT. Its protein product is CAWGLTSGRAPGELFF.

V is TRBV7-9 and J is TRBJ2-2, with 9 bases matching TRBD1. CDR1 is SEHNR and CDR2 is FQNEAQ in the germline V gene (reference sequence). After removal of 10 bases from V and 4 bases from J, the junction contained 10 bases not matched to a gene. CDR3 size: 15 residues. CDR3: CAIALGTGITGELFF. The CDR3 nucleotides read TGTGCCATCGCGCTTGGGACAGGGATCACCGGGGAGCTGTTTTTT. The full variable domain, its missing parts supplied by reference TRBV7-9 and TRBJ2-2, is DTGVSQNPRHKITKRGQNVTFRCDPISEHNRLYWYRQTLGQGPEFLTYFQNEAQLEKSRLLSDRFSAERPKGSFSTLEIQRTEQGDSAMYLCAIALGTGITGELFFGEGSRLTVL.

The V call is TRBV11-1, the J call TRBJ1-6; tentatively, D is TRBD1 (6 bases). The CDR3 is made up of 16 amino acids. Germline assignment: CDR1 SGHAT and CDR2 FQDESV (reference sequence). The ends were cut back, 2 bases at V and 13 bases at J, with 21 bases in the middle. The CDR3 bases are TGTGCCAGCAGCTTATCCCGCGGACAGACAGAATTGCCCCTCCACTTT. This sequence encodes CASSLSRGQTELPLHF.

The DNA of the CDR3 is TGTGCCAGCAGCCAAGATATCACAGTCAATTCACCCCTCCACTTT. It codes for CASSQDITVNSPLHF. The rearrangement uses TRBV3-1 (or the pseudogene TRBV3-2) and TRBJ1-6; D call uncertain. The germline V and J ends were trimmed by 0 bases and 7 bases, with 10 bases remaining between them. The CDR3 covers 15 residues. The germline gives CDR1 LGHDT, CDR2 YNNKEL (reference sequence).

In nucleotides, the CDR3 is TGTGCCTGGAGTCGGAGAAATCAGCCCCAGCATTTT. Protein: CAWSRRNQPQHF. The chain employs TRBV30 and TRBJ1-5; D unresolved. V was clipped by 2 bases and J by 4 bases, with 6 bases between them. The germline V gene has CDR1 GTSNPN and CDR2 SVGIG (reference sequence). The CDR3 length is 12 residues.

The chain employs TRBV7-2 and TRBJ2-7, with TRBD1 identical over 9 bases. Germline loops: CDR1 SGHTA, CDR2 FQGNSA. The CDR3 totals 15 residues. The trim removed 5 bases at V and 5 bases at J, leaving 10 bases unmatched. The CDR3 region has the DNA TGTGCCAGCAGCACTAGCCGGGACAGGGTTAACGAGCAGTACTTC. Its protein is CASSTSRDRVNEQYF.

The chain is built from TRBV10-3 and TRBJ2-7; 8 positions match TRBD1. The germline V gene has CDR1 ENHRY and CDR2 SYGVKD. Unmatched junction bases numbered 6, after V lost 2 bases and J lost 9 bases. The CDR3 contains 13 residues. The CDR3 DNA is TGTGCCATCAGTGAGACCCTACAGGGGGGGCAGTACTTC. Translation gives CAISETLQGGQYF.

This clone was observed once. V and J are TRBV25-1 and TRBJ1-2; D is unresolved. Germline CDR1 MGHDK, CDR2 SYGVNS. The CDR3 has 14 amino acids. V lost 0 bases and J lost 3, with 8 bases in between. Here the CDR3 reads CASSEYFGDYGYTF. CDR3 DNA sequence: TGTGCCAGCAGTGAATACTTCGGGGACTATGGCTACACCTTC.